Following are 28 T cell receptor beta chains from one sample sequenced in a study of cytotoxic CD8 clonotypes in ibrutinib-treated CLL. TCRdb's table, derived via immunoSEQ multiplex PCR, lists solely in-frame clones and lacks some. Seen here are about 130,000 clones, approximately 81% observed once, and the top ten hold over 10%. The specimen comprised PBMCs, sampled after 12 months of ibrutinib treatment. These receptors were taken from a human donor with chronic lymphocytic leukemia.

CDR3 sequence reads: CASSYTPSEQFF. The CDR3 bases are TGTGCCAGCAGTTACACCCCGTCCGAGCAGTTCTTC. The rearrangement uses TRBV6-6 and TRBJ2-1, with D uncertain. The V and J ends lost 2 bases and 10 bases respectively, with 9 bases between them. This CDR3 contains 12 residues. Germline V CDR1 and CDR2: MNHNY, SVGAGI (reference sequence).

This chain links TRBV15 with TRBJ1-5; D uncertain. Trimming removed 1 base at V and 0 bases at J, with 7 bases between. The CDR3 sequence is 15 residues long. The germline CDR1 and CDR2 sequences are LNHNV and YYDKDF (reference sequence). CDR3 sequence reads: CATSRGLYSNQPQHF. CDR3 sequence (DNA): TGTGCCACCAGCAGAGGACTTTATAGCAATCAGCCCCAGCATTTT.

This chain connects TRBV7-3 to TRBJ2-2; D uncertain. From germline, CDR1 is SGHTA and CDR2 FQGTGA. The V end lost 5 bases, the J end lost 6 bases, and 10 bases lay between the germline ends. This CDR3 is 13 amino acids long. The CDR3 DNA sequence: TGTGCCAGCAGCCGGAATATGGCCGGGGAGCTGTTTTTT. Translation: CASSRNMAGELFF.

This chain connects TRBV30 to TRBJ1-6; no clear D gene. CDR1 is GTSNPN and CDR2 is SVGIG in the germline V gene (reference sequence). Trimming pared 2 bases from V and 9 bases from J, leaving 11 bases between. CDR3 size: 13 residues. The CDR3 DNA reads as TGTGCCTGGAGTTTGGGGTCTACTTCACCCCTCCACTTT. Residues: CAWSLGSTSPLHF.

The CDR3 protein is CATKGDYLNNEQYF. DNA for the CDR3: TGTGCCACCAAAGGGGACTATCTTAATAACGAGCAGTACTTC. The gene calls are TRBV10-3 and TRBJ2-7; 7 nucleotides agree with TRBD2. CDR3 length: 14 amino acids. V was clipped by 10 bases and J by 5 bases; unmatched bases: 14. CDR1 is ENHRY, CDR2 SYGVKD, per germline.

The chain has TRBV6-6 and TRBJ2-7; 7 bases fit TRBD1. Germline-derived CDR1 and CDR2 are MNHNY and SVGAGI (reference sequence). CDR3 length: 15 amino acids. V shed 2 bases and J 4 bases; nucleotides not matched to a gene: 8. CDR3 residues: CASSYTQGMEYEQYF. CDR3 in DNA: TGTGCCAGCAGTTACACACAGGGGATGGAGTACGAGCAGTACTTC.

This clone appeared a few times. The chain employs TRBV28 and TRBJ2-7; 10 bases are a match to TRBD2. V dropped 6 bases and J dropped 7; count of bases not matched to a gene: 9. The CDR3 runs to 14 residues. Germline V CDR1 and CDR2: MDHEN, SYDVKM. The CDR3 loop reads CASRLSGRALEQYF. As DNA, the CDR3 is TGTGCCAGCAGACTCAGCGGGAGGGCCTTGGAGCAGTACTTC.

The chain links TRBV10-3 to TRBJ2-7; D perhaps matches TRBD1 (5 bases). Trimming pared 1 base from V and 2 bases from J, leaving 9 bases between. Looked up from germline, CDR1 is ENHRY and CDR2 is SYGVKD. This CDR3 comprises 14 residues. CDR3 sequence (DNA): TGTGCCATCAGTGAGTTAGACAGAGCCTACGAGCAGTACTTC. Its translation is CAISELDRAYEQYF.

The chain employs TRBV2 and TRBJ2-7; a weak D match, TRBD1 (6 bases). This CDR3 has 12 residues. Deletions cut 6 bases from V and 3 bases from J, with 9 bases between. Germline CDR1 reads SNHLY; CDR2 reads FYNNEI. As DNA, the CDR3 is TGTGCCAGCAGCCCGACAGGCTACGAGCAGTACTTC. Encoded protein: CASSPTGYEQYF.

CDR3 sequence (DNA): TGTGCCACCGAGCCGAGACCTAGCGGGAGTTTTGAGCAGTACTTC. Amino acids: CATEPRPSGSFEQYF. The gene calls are TRBV15 and TRBJ2-7; TRBD2 matches at 10 bases. Per the germline V gene, CDR1 is LNHNV and CDR2 is YYDKDF (reference sequence). J gave up 7 bases and V 8 bases, and 14 bases lay outside the gene matches. This CDR3 region has 15 residues. The full variable domain, in which reference TRBV15 and TRBJ2-7 provide the parts outside the CDR3, is DAMVIQNPRYQVTQFGKPVTLSCSQTLNHNVMYWYQQKSSQAPKLLFHYYDKDFNNEADTPDNFQSRRPNTSFCFLDIRSPGLGDTAMYLCATEPRPSGSFEQYFGPGTRLTVT.

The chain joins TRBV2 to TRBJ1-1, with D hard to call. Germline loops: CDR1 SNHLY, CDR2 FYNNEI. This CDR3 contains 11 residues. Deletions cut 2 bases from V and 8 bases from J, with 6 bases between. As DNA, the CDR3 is TGTGCCAGCAGTGAACCAAGCGAAGCTTTCTTT. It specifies CASSEPSEAFF.

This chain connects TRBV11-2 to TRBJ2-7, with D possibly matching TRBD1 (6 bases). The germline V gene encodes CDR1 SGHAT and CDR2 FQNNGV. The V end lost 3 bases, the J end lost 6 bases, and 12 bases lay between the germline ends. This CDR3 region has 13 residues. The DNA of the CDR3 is TGTGCCAGCAGCTTTACAGGGTTAACCGAGCAGTACTTC. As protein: CASSFTGLTEQYF.

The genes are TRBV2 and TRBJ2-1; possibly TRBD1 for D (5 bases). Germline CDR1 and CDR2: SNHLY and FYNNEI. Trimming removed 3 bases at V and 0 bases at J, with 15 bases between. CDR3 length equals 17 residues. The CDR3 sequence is CASSDRVGHSSYNEQFF. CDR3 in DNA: TGTGCCAGCAGTGATCGGGTAGGACATAGCTCCTACAATGAGCAGTTCTTC.

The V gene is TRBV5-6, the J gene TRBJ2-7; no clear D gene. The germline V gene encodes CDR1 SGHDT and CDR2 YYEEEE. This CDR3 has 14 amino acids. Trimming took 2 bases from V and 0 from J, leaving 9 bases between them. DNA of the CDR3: TGTGCCAGCAGCTTCTACAGCAGCTCCTACGAGCAGTACTTC. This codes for CASSFYSSSYEQYF.

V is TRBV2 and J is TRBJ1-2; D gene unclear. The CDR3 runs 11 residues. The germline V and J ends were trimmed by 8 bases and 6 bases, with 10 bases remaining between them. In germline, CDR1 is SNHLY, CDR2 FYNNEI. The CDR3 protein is CASLIQDGYTF. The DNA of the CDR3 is TGTGCCAGCCTGATTCAGGATGGCTACACCTTC.

In nucleotides, the CDR3 is TGCGCCAGCAGCCAAACCTCTAGGGACAGGGGTCTAGAGCAGTACTTC. Protein product: CASSQTSRDRGLEQYF. The gene calls are TRBV4-1 and TRBJ2-7; 10 bases fit TRBD1. Germline assignment: CDR1 MGHRA and CDR2 YSYEKL. V lost 2 bases to trimming and J lost 7 bases; unmatched junction nucleotides: 11. The CDR3 loop spans 16 amino acids.

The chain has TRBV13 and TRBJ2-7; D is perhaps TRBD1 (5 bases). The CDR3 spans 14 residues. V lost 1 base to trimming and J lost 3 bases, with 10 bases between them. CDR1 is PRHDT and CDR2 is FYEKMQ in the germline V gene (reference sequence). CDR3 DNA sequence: TGTGCCAGCAGCTTAGACGGACACCGCTACGAGCAGTACTTC. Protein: CASSLDGHRYEQYF.

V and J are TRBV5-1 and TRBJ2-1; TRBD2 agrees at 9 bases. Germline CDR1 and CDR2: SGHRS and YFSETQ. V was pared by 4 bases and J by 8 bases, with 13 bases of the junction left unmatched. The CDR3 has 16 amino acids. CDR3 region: CASSPRSGRDLDEQFF. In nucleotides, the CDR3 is TGCGCCAGCAGCCCCCGTAGCGGGAGAGACTTGGATGAGCAGTTCTTC.

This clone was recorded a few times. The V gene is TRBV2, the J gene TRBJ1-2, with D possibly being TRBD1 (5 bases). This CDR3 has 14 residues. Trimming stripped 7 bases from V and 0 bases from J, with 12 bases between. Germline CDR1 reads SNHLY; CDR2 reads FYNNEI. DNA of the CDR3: TGTGCCAGCACCCGGGTGGGACCTAACTATGGCTACACCTTC. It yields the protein CASTRVGPNYGYTF.

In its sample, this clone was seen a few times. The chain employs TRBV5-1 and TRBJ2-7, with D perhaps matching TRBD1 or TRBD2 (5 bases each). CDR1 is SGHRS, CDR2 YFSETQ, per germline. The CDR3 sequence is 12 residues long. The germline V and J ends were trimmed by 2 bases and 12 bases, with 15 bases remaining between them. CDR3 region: CASSFGTLGWYF. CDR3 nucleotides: TGCGCCAGCAGCTTCGGGACCCTAGGGTGGTACTTC.

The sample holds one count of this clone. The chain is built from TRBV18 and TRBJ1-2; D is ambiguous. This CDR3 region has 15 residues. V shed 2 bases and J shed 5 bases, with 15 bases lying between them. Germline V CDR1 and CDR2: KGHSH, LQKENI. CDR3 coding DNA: TGTGCCAGCTCACCAAGCGGGCAGGAGGTATATGGCTACACCTTC. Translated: CASSPSGQEVYGYTF.

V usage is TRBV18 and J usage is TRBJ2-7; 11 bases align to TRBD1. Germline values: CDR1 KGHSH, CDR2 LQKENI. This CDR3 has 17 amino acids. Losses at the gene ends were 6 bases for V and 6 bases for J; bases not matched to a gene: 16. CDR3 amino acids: CASSIRRGTGGSGEQYF. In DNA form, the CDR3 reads TGTGCCAGCTCTATAAGGCGGGGGACAGGGGGATCGGGCGAGCAGTACTTC.

The CDR3: CATSRGTSGSSEQYF. In DNA, the CDR3 is TGTGCCACCTCGAGAGGGACTAGCGGGAGTAGCGAGCAGTACTTC. J is TRBJ2-7 and V is TRBV28; 14 bases agree with TRBD2. J was trimmed by 6 bases and V by 10 bases; bases with no gene match: 11. Germline values: CDR1 MDHEN, CDR2 SYDVKM. The CDR3 spans 15 residues.

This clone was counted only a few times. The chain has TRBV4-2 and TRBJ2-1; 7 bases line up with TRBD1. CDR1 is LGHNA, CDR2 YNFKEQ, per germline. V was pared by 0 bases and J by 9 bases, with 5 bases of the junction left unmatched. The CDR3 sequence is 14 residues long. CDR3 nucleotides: TGTGCCAGCAGCCAAGATGACAGGGTCGGTGAGCAGTTCTTC. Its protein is CASSQDDRVGEQFF.

In nucleotides, the CDR3 is TGTGCCAGCAGCTTGGGGACAGGGGTCTCTGGAAACACCATATATTTT. Its protein product is CASSLGTGVSGNTIYF. The rearrangement uses TRBV5-6 and TRBJ1-3; 9 bases map to TRBD1. The CDR3 consists of 16 residues. The ends lost 0 bases at V and 0 bases at J; junction bases unmatched: 1. Germline values: CDR1 SGHDT, CDR2 YYEEEE.

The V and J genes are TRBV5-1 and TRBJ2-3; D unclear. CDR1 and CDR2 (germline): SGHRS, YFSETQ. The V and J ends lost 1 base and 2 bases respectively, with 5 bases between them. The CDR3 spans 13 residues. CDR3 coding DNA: TGCGCCAGCAGCTTGTACAACACAGATACGCAGTATTTT. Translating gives CASSLYNTDTQYF.

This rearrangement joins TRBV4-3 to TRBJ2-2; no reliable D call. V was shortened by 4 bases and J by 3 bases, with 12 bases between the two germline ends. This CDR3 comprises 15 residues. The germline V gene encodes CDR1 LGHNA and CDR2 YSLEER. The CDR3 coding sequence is TGCGCCAGCAGCCCCCAGCCGGATTACACCGGGGAGCTGTTTTTT. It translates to CASSPQPDYTGELFF.

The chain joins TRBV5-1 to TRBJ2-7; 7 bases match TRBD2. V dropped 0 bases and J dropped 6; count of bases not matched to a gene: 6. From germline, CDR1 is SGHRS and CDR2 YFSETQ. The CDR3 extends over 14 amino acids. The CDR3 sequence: CASSLVGGPSEQYF. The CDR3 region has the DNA TGCGCCAGCAGCTTGGTGGGAGGGCCATCCGAGCAGTACTTC.